The 9 T cell receptor beta chains below were found in one sample sequenced in a study of identical twins. TCRdb reanalysed the 5' RACE reads using MiXCR and keeps one entry per CDR3 protein. Of approximately 680,000 distinct CDR3 sequences in the sample, just over 7% were seen once. These data were also reused for a study on yellow fever vaccine responses in identical twins.

The sequencing input was PBMCs. The receptors come from a woman between 18 and 29 years old in good health.

This clonotype was detected a few times. V and J are TRBV7-8 and TRBJ2-5; D possibly corresponds to TRBD2 (7 bases). Per the germline V gene, CDR1 is SGHVS and CDR2 is FQNEAQ. This CDR3 contains 18 residues. V lost 2 bases and J lost 4, with 23 bases in between. The CDR3 here is CASSLKGGSGAARETQYF. For the CDR3, the DNA is TGTGCCAGCAGCTTAAAGGGGGGGTCAGGGGCGGCTCGAGAGACCCAGTACTTC. Complete variable domain (other parts from reference TRBV7-8 and TRBJ2-5): GAGVSQSPRYKVAKRGQDVALRCDPISGHVSLFWYQQALGQGPEFLTYFQNEAQLDKSGLPSDRFFAERPEGSVSTLKIQRTQQEDSAVYLCASSLKGGSGAARETQYFGPGTRLLVL.

This clonotype was detected a few times. The chain combines TRBV5-1 with TRBJ2-1, with 10 bases lining up with TRBD2. Losses at the gene ends were 4 bases for V and 5 bases for J; bases not matched to a gene: 3. CDR1 and CDR2 from the germline V gene are SGHRS and YFSETQ. This CDR3 comprises 14 residues. This chain's CDR3 is CASSETSGHNEQFF. The CDR3 region has the DNA TGCGCCAGCAGCGAGACTAGCGGGCACAATGAGCAGTTCTTC. The full variable domain, with the rest looked up from reference TRBV5-1 and TRBJ2-1, is KAGVTQTPRYLIKTRGQQVTLSCSPISGHRSVSWYQQTPGQGLQFLFEYFSETQRNKGNFPGRFSGRQFSNSRSEMNVSTLELGDSALYLCASSETSGHNEQFFGPGTRLTVL.

This clonotype was counted a few times. As DNA, the CDR3 is TGTGCCATCAGCCACACAGGGTTGGGGCAGCCCCAGCATTTT. Translation: CAISHTGLGQPQHF. This chain connects TRBV10-3 to TRBJ1-5; TRBD1 is a possible D gene (6 bases). The CDR3 runs to 14 residues. Germline lookup yields CDR1 ENHRY and CDR2 SYGVKD. V was trimmed by 6 bases and J by 7 bases, leaving 16 bases between them.

This clonotype appeared a few times. This chain links TRBV5-1 with TRBJ1-6; possibly TRBD1 for D (6 bases). Germline CDR1 and CDR2: SGHRS and YFSETQ. The CDR3 extends over 16 amino acids. With 0 bases removed from V and 5 bases from J, the gap between germline ends came to 12 bases. In DNA form, the CDR3 reads TGCGCCAGCAGCTTGGGAGGGGACACCGATAATTCACCCCTCCACTTT. It yields the protein CASSLGGDTDNSPLHF.

This clonotype was counted only a few times. The chain is built from TRBV15 and TRBJ1-2, with D tentatively TRBD1 (6 bases). Deletions cut 4 bases from V and 2 bases from J, with 11 bases between. The V gene's germline CDR1 is LNHNV and CDR2 YYDKDF (reference sequence). The CDR3 length is 14 residues. The CDR3 sequence is CATSTGQPNYGYTF. The DNA of the CDR3 is TGTGCCACCAGCACAGGACAGCCCAACTATGGCTACACCTTC.

This clonotype was recorded a few times. V usage is TRBV11-1 and J usage is TRBJ2-3; 9 bases match TRBD1. J lost 1 base, V lost 6 bases, and 20 bases had no gene match. CDR3 length: 20 amino acids. Germline CDR1 is SGHAT and CDR2 is FQDESV (reference sequence). CDR3 region: CASRNSQDRGGLQGTDTQYF. The CDR3, as DNA: TGTGCCAGCAGGAACTCCCAGGACAGGGGTGGTCTCCAGGGCACAGATACGCAGTATTTT.

This clonotype was detected ten times or more. The chain recombines TRBV4-2 with TRBJ1-1; D unresolved. CDR1 LGHNA and CDR2 YNFKEQ come from the germline V gene. CDR3 size: 15 residues. V shed 0 bases and J shed 6 bases, with 14 bases lying between them. The CDR3 nucleotides are TGTGCCAGCAGCCAAGATGATAGCGGGCCCGCTGAAGCTTTCTTT. Encoded protein: CASSQDDSGPAEAFF.

This clonotype appeared a few times. Possible read error: a much larger clone is one base away. The chain is built from TRBV28 and TRBJ2-2; D gene uncertain. Per germline, CDR1 MDHEN and CDR2 SYDVKM. The CDR3 is 11 residues long. V was shortened by 5 bases and J by 6 bases, with 4 bases between the two germline ends. The CDR3 DNA reads TGTGCCAGCAGTATCCCCGGGGAGCTGTTTTTT. Translating it yields CASSIPGELFF.

This chain links TRBV7-9 with TRBJ2-1; TRBD1 might be the D (5 bases). This CDR3 is 15 amino acids long. Germline V gene sequence: CDR1 SEHNR, CDR2 FQNEAQ (reference sequence). Trimming took 5 bases from V and 3 from J, leaving 14 bases between them. This CDR3 is CASSITRALYNEQFF. In nucleotides, the CDR3 is TGTGCCAGCAGCATAACCAGGGCTCTCTACAATGAGCAGTTCTTC.